This T cell receptor (beta chain) was identified in a study of T cell responses to AZD1222 COVID-19 vaccine. Study results and caveats: Once two AZD1222 doses were given, Spike-specific TCR breadth and depth went up.

This clone was counted a single time. Its matching antigen is unknown. The data were produced by immunoSEQ multiplex PCR, yet TCRdb's version contains in-frame clones alone and is incomplete. Here the sample spans roughly 140,000 clones, 90% being singletons. This receptor was taken from an adult who received the AZD1222 COVID-19 vaccine. Sequenced material: peripheral blood, taken 28 days after the second AZD1222 dose.

For the CDR3, the DNA is TGTGCCAGCAGTCGGACATCAGCTGAAGCTTTCTTT. This encodes CASSRTSAEAFF. This chain connects TRBV28 to TRBJ1-1; maybe TRBD1 (5 bases). The CDR3 is 12 residues long. V shed 5 bases and J shed 6 bases, with 10 bases lying between them. Germline CDR1 MDHEN, CDR2 SYDVKM.